The 25 T cell receptor beta chains below all came from one sample that was sequenced in a study of cytomegalovirus exposure and HLA in healthy donors. Primers included in the PCR were 60 Vbeta and 13 Jbeta primers. Produced via immunoSEQ multiplex PCR; TCRdb's table is partial and in-frame only. The data hold some 69,000 clones, with approximately 70% observed a single time. Material: PBMCs. Receptors were obtained from a male donor in good health and CMV-seropositive.

The genes are TRBV2 and TRBJ2-1, with 8 bases identical to TRBD1. The CDR3 spans 17 residues. The J segment lost 5 bases and the V segment lost 7 bases, leaving 16 bases of the junction unmatched. Germline CDR1 SNHLY, CDR2 FYNNEI. The DNA for the CDR3 is TGTGCCAGCAAACCACCGGGACAGGATATCGGGAACAATGAGCAGTTCTTC. Protein: CASKPPGQDIGNNEQFF.

The chain couples TRBV2 to TRBJ2-7; possible D gene TRBD1, 5 bases. The CDR3 totals 17 residues. Germline CDR1 SNHLY, CDR2 FYNNEI. Between the trimmed V and J ends, which lost 4 bases and 4 bases, there was a span of 23 bases. CDR3 in amino acids: CASSVPLFIRAVYEQYF. CDR3 coding DNA: TGTGCCAGCAGTGTCCCACTATTTATCAGGGCGGTTTACGAGCAGTACTTC.

This chain uses TRBV9 with TRBJ1-3, with D unresolved. The CDR3 sequence is 14 residues long. Trimming removed 4 bases from V and 9 bases from J, with 17 bases in between. The germline V gene encodes CDR1 SGDLS and CDR2 YYNGEE. The chain's CDR3 is CASSLGFREGTIYF. In DNA, the CDR3 is TGTGCCAGCAGCCTCGGGTTCCGCGAAGGCACCATATATTTT.

V gene TRBV5-8 combines with J gene TRBJ1-3; TRBD1 is a possible D gene (6 bases). The CDR3 has 16 residues. Trimming removed 4 bases at V and 0 bases at J, with 14 bases between. Germline V gene lookup returns CDR1 SGHTS and CDR2 YDEGEE. In DNA, the CDR3 is TGTGCCAGCAGCGGGGGCATGACGAGCTCTGGAAACACCATATATTTT. This codes for CASSGGMTSSGNTIYF.

This clone came up a few times. The chain employs TRBV10-2 and TRBJ1-5; D is possibly TRBD1 (5 bases). The V end was cut by 1 base, the J end by 7 bases, with 5 bases between. The germline gives CDR1 WSHSY, CDR2 SAAADI. The length of the CDR3 is 12 residues. CDR3 protein: CASSEWGQPQHF. The CDR3 nucleotides are TGCGCCAGCAGTGAGTGGGGCCAGCCCCAGCATTTT.

The rearrangement uses TRBV21-1 and TRBJ1-1; no DNA check was done on the table's D call, TRBD1. TRBV21-1 is classified as a pseudogene. The CDR3 contains 16 residues. The CDR3 DNA follows: TGTGCCAGCAGCAAAGCCCAGGGGACATCGAACACTGAAGCTTTCTTT. Translation gives CASSKAQGTSNTEAFF.

The chain employs TRBV6-5 and TRBJ2-5, with D possibly being TRBD2 (6 bases). V shed 7 bases and J shed 5 bases, with 20 bases lying between them. Germline lookup yields CDR1 MNHEY and CDR2 SVGAGI. The CDR3 has 15 amino acids. CDR3 protein: CASKVSGVPQETQYF. DNA of the CDR3: TGTGCCAGCAAGGTTTCGGGGGTCCCTCAGGAGACCCAGTACTTC.

The CDR3, as DNA: TGTGCCAGCACCTTGACAGAATATGGCTACACCTTC. Translating gives CASTLTEYGYTF. The chain links TRBV2 to TRBJ1-2, with D tentatively TRBD1 (5 bases). CDR1 is SNHLY and CDR2 is FYNNEI in the germline V gene. The CDR3 totals 12 residues. The V end was cut by 7 bases, the J end by 5 bases, with 11 bases between. The full variable domain, completed using reference TRBV2 and TRBJ1-2, is EPEVTQTPSHQVTQMGQEVILRCVPISNHLYFYWYRQILGQKVEFLVSFYNNEISEKSEIFDDQFSVERPDGSNFTLKIRSTKLEDSAMYFCASTLTEYGYTFGSGTRLTVV.

In this sample, this clone turned up a few times. The rearrangement uses TRBV4-2 and TRBJ2-6; no clear D gene. Germline CDR1 is LGHNA and CDR2 is YNFKEQ. The CDR3 length is 16 residues. Trimming stripped 3 bases from V and 0 bases from J, with 9 bases between. CDR3 bases: TGTGCCAGCAGCCAGGTAGTTTCCTCTGGGGCCAACGTCCTGACTTTC. This translates into CASSQVVSSGANVLTF.

The chain links TRBV4-1 to TRBJ2-3; D uncertain. The V end lost 2 bases, the J end lost 6 bases, and 9 bases lay between the germline ends. The CDR3 consists of 13 residues. Germline assignment: CDR1 MGHRA and CDR2 YSYEKL. This chain's CDR3 is CASSQIKPDTQYF. CDR3 nucleotides: TGCGCCAGCAGCCAAATAAAGCCCGATACGCAGTATTTT.

The chain joins TRBV23-1 to TRBJ2-1, with D possibly TRBD2 on 6 matching bases. TRBV23-1 is sorted into the ORF group, with uncertain function. This CDR3 contains 19 residues. V was cut by 8 bases and J by 5 bases, with 31 bases left in between. CDR3 sequence reads: CASGVFRGNGRTVDNEQFF. CDR3 in DNA: TGCGCCAGCGGGGTGTTTAGGGGTAACGGGAGAACGGTGGACAATGAGCAGTTCTTC.

The rearrangement uses TRBV5-1 and TRBJ2-2; D is perhaps TRBD2 (5 bases). Per germline, CDR1 SGHRS and CDR2 YFSETQ. CDR3 length: 15 amino acids. V was cut by 4 bases and J by 2 bases, with 12 bases left in between. Here the CDR3 DNA reads TGCGCCAGCAGCCCGATAGGACTCAACACCGGGGAGCTGTTTTTT. Translation gives CASSPIGLNTGELFF.

V usage is TRBV10-2 and J usage is TRBJ2-7; 7 bases map to TRBD1. The CDR3 runs to 14 residues. Trimming cost V 4 bases and J 4 bases; bases outside gene matches: 7. Germline CDR1 is WSHSY and CDR2 is SAAADI. The CDR3 DNA is TGCGCCAGCAGTGGCTTATCACAGGGGTACGAGCAGTACTTC. Encoded protein: CASSGLSQGYEQYF.

This clone was detected once. This chain connects TRBV6-1 to TRBJ2-3; D perhaps matches TRBD1 (6 bases). V was shortened by 6 bases and J by 4 bases, with 17 bases between the two germline ends. The CDR3 loop spans 15 amino acids. From germline, CDR1 is MNHNS and CDR2 SASEGT. The CDR3 region is CASSRIQGLADTQYF. As DNA, the CDR3 is TGTGCCAGCAGCCGCATACAGGGCTTGGCAGATACGCAGTATTTT.

This rearrangement joins TRBV2 to TRBJ2-5; 11 bases match TRBD1. Per the germline V gene, CDR1 is SNHLY and CDR2 is FYNNEI. The V segment lost 1 base and the J segment 4 bases; nucleotides outside the gene matches: 2. The CDR3 runs 15 residues. CDR3 DNA: TGTGCCAGCAGTGAAGGTGGGACAGGGGGAGAGACCCAGTACTTC. Translating it yields CASSEGGTGGETQYF.

The chain links TRBV27 to TRBJ2-7, with TRBD1 matching 8 bases. Per germline, CDR1 MNHEY and CDR2 SMNVEV (reference sequence). This CDR3 region has 17 residues. Trimming took 4 bases from V and 2 from J; bases not matched to a gene: 13. DNA of the CDR3: TGTGCCAGCAGTTCTACGAACGGACAGGGCGATCCCTACGAGCAGTACTTC. It is translated as CASSSTNGQGDPYEQYF.

This clone was observed once. This chain links TRBV7-3 with TRBJ1-1; D call uncertain. V was pared by 1 base and J by 1 base, with 7 bases between. The CDR3 has 14 amino acids. Germline V gene data show CDR1 as SGHTA and CDR2 as FQGTGA. The DNA of the CDR3 is TGTGCCAGCAGCTTAAACGGAGGGAACACTGAAGCTTTCTTT. Protein sequence: CASSLNGGNTEAFF.

The chain joins TRBV2 to TRBJ2-5; maybe TRBD2 (6 bases). This CDR3 spans 14 amino acids. V shed 1 base and J shed 1 base, with 7 bases lying between them. The V gene's germline CDR1 is SNHLY and CDR2 FYNNEI. CDR3 amino acids: CASSEGDFQETQYF. The CDR3 DNA follows: TGTGCCAGCAGTGAAGGGGACTTCCAAGAGACCCAGTACTTC.

V gene TRBV18 combines with J gene TRBJ2-5, with 7 bases identical to TRBD2. V shed 0 bases, J shed 8 bases, and the junction held 12 bases outside the gene matches. The CDR3 totals 16 residues. CDR1 is KGHSH and CDR2 is LQKENI in the germline V gene. The CDR3 sequence is CASSPPETAPGGTQYF. CDR3 sequence (DNA): TGTGCCAGCTCACCACCGGAGACAGCCCCGGGGGGTACCCAGTACTTC.

The rearrangement joins TRBV4-1 to TRBJ2-3, with TRBD2 as a possible D gene (5 bases). V was clipped by 1 base and J by 0 bases, with 20 bases between them. The CDR3 contains 19 residues. CDR1 and CDR2 (germline): MGHRA, YSYEKL. The CDR3 sequence: CASSQVVPVSRGSTDTQYF. The CDR3 DNA reads TGCGCCAGCAGCCAAGTCGTTCCAGTCTCCCGCGGGAGCACAGATACGCAGTATTTT.

Only a few counts were recorded for this clone. The chain is built from TRBV11-2 and TRBJ1-2; possible D gene TRBD1, 6 bases. With 3 bases removed from V and 0 bases from J, the gap between germline ends came to 11 bases. Germline assignment: CDR1 SGHAT and CDR2 FQNNGV. The CDR3 spans 15 residues. In nucleotides, the CDR3 is TGTGCCAGCAGCTTGGGGGGGGCATCTAACTATGGCTACACCTTC. Amino acid sequence: CASSLGGASNYGYTF. The full variable domain, rest sourced from reference TRBV11-2 and TRBJ1-2, is EAGVAQSPRYKIIEKRQSVAFWCNPISGHATLYWYQQILGQGPKLLIQFQNNGVVDDSQLPKDRFSAERLKGVDSTLKIQPAKLEDSAVYLCASSLGGASNYGYTFGSGTRLTVV.

CDR3 loop: CASSSDIKVTQYF. CDR3 DNA: TGTGCCAGCAGCTCGGACATTAAGGTGACCCAGTACTTC. The V call is TRBV7-7, the J call TRBJ2-5; maybe TRBD1 (5 bases). Germline V CDR1 and CDR2: SSHAT, FNYEAQ (reference sequence). The CDR3 totals 13 residues. Deletions cut 4 bases from V and 7 bases from J, with 13 bases between.

V usage is TRBV6-1 and J usage is TRBJ1-1, with a weak D call TRBD1 (6 bases). Trimming removed 7 bases from V and 7 bases from J, with 19 bases in between. Germline CDR1 is MNHNS and CDR2 is SASEGT. The CDR3 is 14 amino acids. CDR3 DNA: TGTGCCAGCACCCTGGGGGGGGCAGGAGTTGAAGCTTTCTTT. It specifies CASTLGGAGVEAFF.

The V gene is TRBV10-3, the J gene TRBJ2-3, with 7 bases fitting TRBD2. CDR1 is ENHRY and CDR2 is SYGVKD in the germline V gene. The CDR3 is 13 amino acids. V shed 4 bases and J 6 bases; nucleotides not matched to a gene: 4. The CDR3 protein is CAISGDYSDTQYF. The CDR3 DNA is TGTGCCATCAGTGGGGACTACTCTGATACGCAGTATTTT.

The chain has TRBV4-2 and TRBJ2-2; 7 bases line up with TRBD2. The CDR3 runs to 19 residues. The V gene's germline CDR1 is LGHNA and CDR2 YNFKEQ. Trimming cost V 4 bases and J 0 bases; bases outside gene matches: 14. The CDR3 protein is CASSRANGEGLSNTGELFF. CDR3 bases: TGTGCCAGCAGCCGAGCTAACGGGGAGGGACTCTCGAACACCGGGGAGCTGTTTTTT.